These 23 T cell receptor beta chains were sequenced from one sample in a study of T cell responses to AZD1222 COVID-19 vaccine. The method was immunoSEQ multiplex PCR; TCRdb's version includes in-frame clones alone and lacks a portion of them. The sample contains some 190,000 clones, 92% of which appear only once. The source material was peripheral blood, sampled on day 0 of AZD1222 vaccination. All receptors derive from an adult in good health.

The rearrangement joins TRBV18 to TRBJ1-6; D unclear. Germline V gene sequence: CDR1 KGHSH, CDR2 LQKENI. The CDR3 totals 13 residues. V dropped 4 bases and J dropped 4 bases, with 5 bases sitting between them. This CDR3 is CASSQEYNSPLHF. The CDR3 bases are TGTGCCAGCTCACAGGAGTATAATTCACCCCTCCACTTT.

The rearrangement uses TRBV19 and TRBJ1-1; 9 nucleotides line up with TRBD1. Germline loops: CDR1 LNHDA, CDR2 SQIVND (reference sequence). V gave up 0 bases and J gave up 6 bases; unmatched junction bases: 2. The CDR3 extends over 14 amino acids. The CDR3 here is CASSIDGQGPEAFF. The CDR3 nucleotides are TGTGCCAGTAGTATAGACGGACAGGGGCCTGAAGCTTTCTTT.

The chain uses TRBV7-2 and TRBJ1-1; 8 bases align to TRBD1. The CDR3 has 15 residues. Germline assignment: CDR1 SGHTA and CDR2 FQGNSA. V was pared by 3 bases and J by 1 base, with 4 bases of the junction left unmatched. CDR3 region: CASSLPQGGNTEAFF. DNA of the CDR3: TGTGCCAGCAGCTTGCCACAGGGGGGGAACACTGAAGCTTTCTTT.

This clone showed up just a few times. V gene TRBV7-8 combines with J gene TRBJ1-2, with unresolved D. Germline lookup yields CDR1 SGHVS and CDR2 FQNEAQ. This CDR3 is built from 12 residues. V dropped 5 bases and J dropped 2 bases, with 6 bases sitting between them. CDR3: CASSLGNYGYTF. As DNA, the CDR3 is TGTGCCAGCAGCCTAGGGAACTATGGCTACACCTTC.

The genes are TRBV5-5 and TRBJ1-1; the D gene is possibly TRBD1 (5 bases). Trimming pared 4 bases from V and 3 bases from J, leaving 16 bases between. The CDR3 runs to 15 residues. Germline loops: CDR1 SGHKS, CDR2 YYEKEE (reference sequence). As DNA, the CDR3 is TGTGCCAGCAGCCCACCCGGGACCTGGGACACTGAAGCTTTCTTT. Its protein product is CASSPPGTWDTEAFF.

J is TRBJ2-2 and V is TRBV2; a possible D gene is TRBD1 (5 bases). The CDR3 runs 14 residues. Germline V CDR1 and CDR2: SNHLY, FYNNEI. V was cut by 7 bases and J by 5 bases, with 14 bases left in between. The CDR3 region has the DNA TGTGCCAGCACGCCGGACATGAGAACCGGGGAGCTGTTTTTT. It codes for CASTPDMRTGELFF.

The V call is TRBV18, the J call TRBJ2-2; no definite D call. The CDR3 covers 13 residues. In germline, CDR1 is KGHSH, CDR2 LQKENI. Between the trimmed V and J ends, which lost 1 base and 5 bases, there was a span of 5 bases. CDR3 sequence (DNA): TGTGCCAGCTCACCACTAGATACCGGGGAGCTGTTTTTT. Amino acids: CASSPLDTGELFF.

The rearrangement links TRBV5-1 to TRBJ2-1; D is undetermined. Trimming left V 3 bases short and J 1 base short, with 11 bases between. CDR1 SGHRS and CDR2 YFSETQ come from the germline V gene. The CDR3 consists of 15 residues. CDR3 protein: CASSSTYPSYNEQFF. The CDR3 DNA follows: TGCGCCAGCAGCTCGACATATCCTTCCTACAATGAGCAGTTCTTC.

The sample holds one count of this clone. The chain uses TRBV12-3 or TRBV12-4 and TRBJ2-5; D is unresolved. The V end was cut by 6 bases, the J end by 2 bases, with 4 bases between. The CDR3 length is 11 residues. The CDR3 protein is CASRVQETQYF. Written as DNA, the CDR3 is TGTGCCAGCAGAGTACAAGAGACCCAGTACTTC.

J is TRBJ2-3 and V is TRBV9, with TRBD2 as a possible D gene (6 bases). The CDR3 loop spans 14 amino acids. CDR1 and CDR2 from the germline V gene are SGDLS and YYNGEE. Trimming took 2 bases from V and 2 from J, leaving 9 bases between them. As DNA, the CDR3 is TGTGCCAGCAGCGTGGAGGGGCTCACAGATACGCAGTATTTT. It encodes CASSVEGLTDTQYF.

The chain recombines TRBV7-9 with TRBJ1-1; tentative D call: TRBD1 (5 bases). CDR3 size: 14 residues. Germline lookup yields CDR1 SEHNR and CDR2 FQNEAQ (reference sequence). V lost 7 bases to trimming and J lost 0 bases, with 12 bases between them. The chain's CDR3 is CASNPQVLNTEAFF. For the CDR3, the DNA is TGTGCCAGCAACCCACAGGTATTGAACACTGAAGCTTTCTTT.

The chain combines TRBV2 with TRBJ2-3; 11 positions match TRBD2. Germline-derived CDR1 and CDR2 are SNHLY and FYNNEI. V lost 6 bases and J lost 3; bases outside the gene matches: 8. This CDR3 comprises 16 residues. The CDR3 region has the DNA TGTGCCAGCAGGGGTAGCGGGGGGGCCTTGACAGATACGCAGTATTTT. Its translation is CASRGSGGALTDTQYF.

The chain employs TRBV7-8 and TRBJ2-2; D call uncertain. Germline loops: CDR1 SGHVS, CDR2 FQNEAQ. The CDR3 consists of 16 residues. V lost 7 bases, J lost 7 bases, and 22 bases lay in between. CDR3 protein: CASTPLLGMSGGELFF. CDR3 sequence (DNA): TGTGCCAGCACCCCCCTGCTGGGGATGAGTGGCGGGGAGCTGTTTTTT.

This clone was found a few times. The rearrangement links TRBV5-6 to TRBJ2-7, with TRBD1 as a possible D gene (5 bases). There are 13 residues in the CDR3. The germline V and J ends were trimmed by 0 bases and 7 bases, with 11 bases remaining between them. The germline V gene encodes CDR1 SGHDT and CDR2 YYEEEE. The CDR3: CASSLGQFLEQYF. The DNA of the CDR3 is TGTGCCAGCAGCTTGGGACAGTTTTTGGAGCAGTACTTC. The variable domain in full, completed from reference TRBV5-6 and TRBJ2-7, reads DAGVTQSPTHLIKTRGQQVTLRCSPKSGHDTVSWYQQALGQGPQFIFQYYEEEERQRGNFPDRFSGHQFPNYSSELNVNALLLGDSALYLCASSLGQFLEQYFGPGTRLTVT.

The chain combines TRBV3-1 (or the pseudogene TRBV3-2) with TRBJ2-6; possibly TRBD1 for D (6 bases). V was pared by 4 bases and J by 0 bases, with 16 bases between. The CDR3 extends over 18 amino acids. The germline V gene has CDR1 LGHDT and CDR2 YNNKEL (reference sequence). The CDR3, as DNA: TGTGCCAGCAGCCGTGGGACAATCACCAACTCTGGGGCCAACGTCCTGACTTTC. Encoded protein: CASSRGTITNSGANVLTF.

The V gene is TRBV4-1, the J gene TRBJ2-3; D unclear. The CDR3 consists of 13 residues. Germline V gives CDR1 MGHRA, CDR2 YSYEKL. Trimming removed 8 bases at V and 6 bases at J, with 15 bases between. This CDR3 is CASCRVPADTQYF. CDR3 sequence (DNA): TGCGCCAGCTGCCGGGTCCCCGCCGATACGCAGTATTTT.

This clone was detected a few times. V and J are TRBV11-2 and TRBJ2-1; TRBD2 agrees at 8 bases. The V gene end was trimmed by 6 bases and the J gene end by 0 bases; junction bases not matched to a gene: 13. CDR3 length equals 18 residues. Germline CDR1 reads SGHAT; CDR2 reads FQNNGV. CDR3: CASSYRGGTHSSYNEQFF. CDR3 DNA: TGTGCCAGCAGTTATCGGGGGGGGACGCACAGCTCCTACAATGAGCAGTTCTTC. Full variable domain (outside the CDR3, taken from reference TRBV11-2 and TRBJ2-1): EAGVAQSPRYKIIEKRQSVAFWCNPISGHATLYWYQQILGQGPKLLIQFQNNGVVDDSQLPKDRFSAERLKGVDSTLKIQPAKLEDSAVYLCASSYRGGTHSSYNEQFFGPGTRLTVL.

This sequence joins TRBV6-1 and TRBJ2-1; D uncertain. CDR3 length: 14 residues. Germline-derived CDR1 and CDR2 are MNHNS and SASEGT. V lost 8 bases and J 5 bases, leaving 16 bases between the germline ends. This chain's CDR3 is CASLKASPDNEQFF. The CDR3 bases are TGTGCCAGCCTAAAGGCCTCCCCTGACAATGAGCAGTTCTTC.

Of note for this clone: The junction departs from germline at one end; a sequencing error may be responsible. The chain combines TRBV11-2 with TRBJ2-3; 7 positions match TRBD2. Germline CDR1 reads SGHAT; CDR2 reads FQNNGV. This CDR3 has 12 residues. The CDR3: CASSSTGTTPRF. The DNA of the CDR3 is TGTGCCAGCAGCTCCACCGGGACTACTCCTAGGTTT.

This clone was found a few times. The chain combines TRBV28 with TRBJ1-4; D may be TRBD1 (5 bases). Germline loops: CDR1 MDHEN, CDR2 SYDVKM. V shed 7 bases and J shed 8 bases, with 14 bases lying between them. This CDR3 spans 13 amino acids. CDR3 nucleotides: TGTGCCAGCACGGGGGGAATTGGGGAAAAACTGTTTTTT. This gives the protein CASTGGIGEKLFF.

This clone was seen once. The CDR3 DNA reads TGCGCCAGCAGCCAAGGGTTTGTTGAGGGAGGGTCACCCCTCCACTTT. Amino acid sequence: CASSQGFVEGGSPLHF. This rearrangement joins TRBV4-1 to TRBJ1-6, with no clear D. V was pared by 1 base and J by 10 bases, with 17 bases between. This CDR3 region has 16 residues. Per germline, CDR1 MGHRA and CDR2 YSYEKL.

This rearrangement joins TRBV6-1 to TRBJ1-3, with TRBD1 identical over 8 bases. This CDR3 has 18 residues. Germline CDR1 and CDR2: MNHNS and SASEGT. J was trimmed by 0 bases and V by 4 bases; bases with no gene match: 11. The CDR3 DNA reads as TGTGCCAGCAGTGGCGGGACAGGACGAAACTTCTCTGGAAACACCATATATTTT. It encodes CASSGGTGRNFSGNTIYF.

J is TRBJ2-1 and V is TRBV28; D unclear. The V gene's germline CDR1 is MDHEN and CDR2 SYDVKM. The CDR3 spans 13 residues. V lost 8 bases to trimming and J lost 8 bases, with 16 bases between them. The CDR3 sequence: CASLGPTWDEQFF. Here the CDR3 DNA reads TGTGCCAGCCTAGGTCCAACCTGGGATGAGCAGTTCTTC. The entire variable domain, with the rest obtained from reference TRBV28 and TRBJ2-1, is as follows: DVKVTQSSRYLVKRTGEKVFLECVQDMDHENMFWYRQDPGLGLRLIYFSYDVKMKEKGDIPEGYSVSREKKERFSLILESASTNQTSMYLCASLGPTWDEQFFGPGTRLTVL.